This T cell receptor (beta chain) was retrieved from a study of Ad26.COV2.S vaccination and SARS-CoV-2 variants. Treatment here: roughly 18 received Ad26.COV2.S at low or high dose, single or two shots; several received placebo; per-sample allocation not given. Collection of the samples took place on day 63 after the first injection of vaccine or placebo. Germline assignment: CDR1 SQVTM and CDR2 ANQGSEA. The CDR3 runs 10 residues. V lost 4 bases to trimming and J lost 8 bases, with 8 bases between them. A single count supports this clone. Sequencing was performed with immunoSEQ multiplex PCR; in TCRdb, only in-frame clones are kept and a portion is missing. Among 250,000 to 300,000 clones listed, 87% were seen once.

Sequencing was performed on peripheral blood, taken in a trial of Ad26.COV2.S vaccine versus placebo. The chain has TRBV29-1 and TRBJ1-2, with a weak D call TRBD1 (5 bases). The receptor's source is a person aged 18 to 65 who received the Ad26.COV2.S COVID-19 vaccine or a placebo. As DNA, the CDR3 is TGCAGCGTTGCAGGGAACGGCTACACCTTC. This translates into CSVAGNGYTF.